The 31 T cell receptor beta chains in this list originate from one sample, sequenced in a study of T cell responses to AZD1222 COVID-19 vaccine. Libraries were prepared by immunoSEQ multiplex PCR; TCRdb keeps only in-frame clonotypes and omits some of them. The sample has 90,000 to 150,000 clones, about nine tenths seen once. This sample comprised peripheral blood, obtained on day 0 of AZD1222 vaccination. These receptors were collected from an adult in good health.

The chain employs TRBV20-1 and TRBJ2-1, with a weak D call TRBD2 (6 bases). Trimming removed 3 bases at V and 5 bases at J, with 14 bases between. The CDR3 spans 14 residues. Germline CDR1 DFQATT, CDR2 SNEGSKA (reference sequence). CDR3 coding DNA: TGCAGTGCTAGTAAGCCCGGGGGACACAATGAGCAGTTCTTC. Protein: CSASKPGGHNEQFF.

The rearrangement joins TRBV28 to TRBJ2-1; 8 bases fit TRBD1. This CDR3 region has 15 residues. CDR1 and CDR2 (germline): MDHEN, SYDVKM. V shed 5 bases and J 6 bases; nucleotides not matched to a gene: 9. The CDR3 nucleotides are TGTGCCAGCAGTCGGCCGGGACAGGCATTCAATGAGCAGTTCTTC. The encoded protein is CASSRPGQAFNEQFF.

The chain carries TRBV5-1 and TRBJ1-1, with 8 bases fitting TRBD1. Losses at the gene ends were 4 bases for V and 5 bases for J; bases not matched to a gene: 7. The CDR3 consists of 14 residues. Germline CDR1 SGHRS, CDR2 YFSETQ. CDR3 amino acids: CASSGQGRGTEAFF. The CDR3 bases are TGCGCCAGCAGCGGACAGGGTCGAGGGACTGAAGCTTTCTTT.

This chain connects TRBV5-1 to TRBJ2-1; 10 bases are a match to TRBD2. The CDR3 is 15 amino acids. Per germline, CDR1 SGHRS and CDR2 YFSETQ. Trimming cost V 6 bases and J 9 bases; bases outside gene matches: 12. This CDR3 reads CASTPGLAKGGEQFF. The CDR3 DNA reads TGCGCCAGCACTCCGGGACTAGCGAAAGGAGGTGAGCAGTTCTTC. The full variable domain, its missing parts supplied by reference TRBV5-1 and TRBJ2-1, is KAGVTQTPRYLIKTRGQQVTLSCSPISGHRSVSWYQQTPGQGLQFLFEYFSETQRNKGNFPGRFSGRQFSNSRSEMNVSTLELGDSALYLCASTPGLAKGGEQFFGPGTRLTVL.

V gene TRBV19 combines with J gene TRBJ1-5, with TRBD1 matching 10 bases. V dropped 7 bases and J dropped 2; count of bases not matched to a gene: 8. This CDR3 has 16 residues. CDR1 is LNHDA and CDR2 is SQIVND in the germline V gene (reference sequence). Written as DNA, the CDR3 is TGTGCCAGTACCCCAACGACAGGGGGCGGCAATCAGCCCCAGCATTTT. Translating it yields CASTPTTGGGNQPQHF.

The V and J genes are TRBV19 and TRBJ2-1, with 10 bases lining up with TRBD2. The CDR3 consists of 16 residues. Germline-derived CDR1 and CDR2 are LNHDA and SQIVND (reference sequence). J was trimmed by 5 bases and V by 5 bases; bases with no gene match: 9. CDR3 residues: CASSPSRLAGDNEQFF. CDR3 nucleotides: TGTGCCAGTAGTCCCTCGAGGCTAGCGGGAGACAATGAGCAGTTCTTC.

J is TRBJ1-1 and V is TRBV29-1, with D maybe TRBD1 (5 bases). CDR1 SQVTM and CDR2 ANQGSEA come from the germline V gene. V dropped 7 bases and J dropped 5 bases, with 11 bases sitting between them. CDR3 length equals 11 residues. The CDR3 here is CSAYGGTEAFF. The CDR3 DNA follows: TGCAGCGCTTACGGGGGTACTGAAGCTTTCTTT.

The J gene is TRBJ1-3, the V gene TRBV5-6; a weak D match, TRBD1 (6 bases). Between the trimmed V and J ends, which lost 3 bases and 0 bases, there was a span of 10 bases. CDR3 length: 15 residues. Germline CDR1 and CDR2: SGHDT and YYEEEE. This chain's CDR3 is CASSWEQGSGNTIYF. The CDR3, as DNA: TGTGCCAGCAGCTGGGAACAGGGCTCTGGAAACACCATATATTTT.

The V and J genes are TRBV10-1 and TRBJ2-2, with a tentative D call TRBD2 (5 bases). The germline V gene has CDR1 WNHNN and CDR2 SYGVQD (reference sequence). The CDR3 is made up of 15 amino acids. Trimming removed 4 bases from V and 1 base from J, with 10 bases in between. The CDR3 DNA follows: TGCGCCAGCAGTGGAGGGAGCTTGAACACCGGGGAGCTGTTTTTT. Its protein is CASSGGSLNTGELFF.

The chain uses TRBV5-8 and TRBJ1-5; D is ambiguous. V was clipped by 2 bases and J by 0 bases, with 12 bases between them. The CDR3 contains 16 residues. The germline CDR1 and CDR2 sequences are SGHTS and YDEGEE. CDR3 sequence: CASSFVVSYSNQPQHF. CDR3 coding DNA: TGTGCCAGCAGCTTTGTGGTTAGCTATAGCAATCAGCCCCAGCATTTT.

CDR3 sequence: CASTPLQGGSYEQYF. The CDR3 DNA sequence: TGTGCCAGCACTCCACTTCAGGGTGGCAGCTACGAGCAGTACTTC. J is TRBJ2-7 and V is TRBV27; D is perhaps TRBD1 (5 bases). Per the germline V gene, CDR1 is MNHEY and CDR2 is SMNVEV (reference sequence). The length of the CDR3 is 15 residues. With 7 bases removed from V and 3 bases from J, the gap between germline ends came to 19 bases.

This clone appeared a few times. V and J are TRBV19 and TRBJ1-4; D unresolved. The CDR3 loop spans 14 amino acids. Looked up from germline, CDR1 is LNHDA and CDR2 is SQIVND (reference sequence). Trimming shortened V by 1 base and J by 5 bases, and 8 bases separated the two germline ends. The CDR3 DNA reads as TGTGCCAGTAGTATAGGCAGCCAAAATGAAAAACTGTTTTTT. This translates into CASSIGSQNEKLFF.

The chain joins TRBV5-1 to TRBJ1-1, with no clear D. Germline CDR1 is SGHRS and CDR2 is YFSETQ. The CDR3 runs 13 residues. Trimming shortened V by 4 bases and J by 3 bases, and 10 bases separated the two germline ends. The CDR3 loop reads CASSLLKDTEAFF. The CDR3 bases are TGCGCCAGCAGCCTGCTTAAAGACACTGAAGCTTTCTTT.

The V and J genes are TRBV9 and TRBJ2-3; D is undetermined. V lost 2 bases to trimming and J lost 6 bases, with 4 bases between them. CDR3 length equals 11 residues. Germline V lookup: CDR1 SGDLS, CDR2 YYNGEE. The DNA of the CDR3 is TGTGCCAGCAGCGTCAGGGATACGCAGTATTTT. Translated, it gives CASSVRDTQYF.

The chain joins TRBV10-3 to TRBJ2-1, with D possibly matching TRBD2 (5 bases). This CDR3 region has 15 residues. CDR1 is ENHRY, CDR2 SYGVKD, per germline. The germline V and J ends were trimmed by 3 bases and 5 bases, with 14 bases remaining between them. The CDR3 DNA reads as TGTGCCATCAGTGAAGAGGGCGCCGGGGACAATGAGCAGTTCTTC. It is translated as CAISEEGAGDNEQFF.

The chain joins TRBV2 to TRBJ1-2, with D possibly being TRBD1 (5 bases). In germline, CDR1 is SNHLY, CDR2 FYNNEI. The CDR3 is 14 residues long. V lost 6 bases and J 12 bases, leaving 23 bases between the germline ends. CDR3 DNA: TGTGCCAGCAGGAGGGGCGAAGCCCGAGGGCAGCACACCTTC. It is translated as CASRRGEARGQHTF.

J is TRBJ1-1 and V is TRBV5-1; TRBD1 aligns across 8 bases. The CDR3 sequence is 14 residues long. CDR1 is SGHRS and CDR2 is YFSETQ in the germline V gene. J was trimmed by 6 bases and V by 4 bases; bases with no gene match: 8. Here the CDR3 reads CASSLQGARAEAFF. CDR3 nucleotide sequence: TGCGCCAGCAGCCTCCAGGGGGCGCGAGCTGAAGCTTTCTTT.

This clone was counted once. The chain joins TRBV3-1 (or the pseudogene TRBV3-2) to TRBJ2-4; maybe TRBD2 (6 bases). The CDR3 extends over 15 amino acids. CDR1 and CDR2 (germline): LGHDT, YNNKEL (reference sequence). The V end was cut by 3 bases, the J end by 0 bases, with 9 bases between. CDR3 DNA: TGTGCCAGCAGCCATAGCGGACTAGCCAAAAACATTCAGTACTTC. Translation gives CASSHSGLAKNIQYF.

The V and J genes are TRBV4-1 and TRBJ2-2; TRBD2 matches at 10 bases. The CDR3 spans 15 residues. Looked up from germline, CDR1 is MGHRA and CDR2 is YSYEKL. V lost 3 bases and J lost 7; bases outside the gene matches: 5. CDR3 sequence reads: CASSHPGLALGELFF. The CDR3 coding sequence is TGCGCCAGCAGCCACCCGGGACTAGCGCTCGGGGAGCTGTTTTTT.

This chain connects TRBV28 to TRBJ1-2; unclear D gene. The germline CDR1 and CDR2 sequences are MDHEN and SYDVKM. The CDR3 runs to 13 residues. V dropped 3 bases and J dropped 4 bases, with 9 bases sitting between them. The CDR3 DNA reads as TGTGCCAGCAGTTTGGAGGTCCCCTATGGCTACACCTTC. It yields the protein CASSLEVPYGYTF.

The J gene is TRBJ1-2, the V gene TRBV10-3, with a weak D call TRBD1 (5 bases). The CDR3 totals 14 residues. Germline CDR1 reads ENHRY; CDR2 reads SYGVKD. V was cut by 2 bases and J by 4 bases, with 11 bases left in between. The CDR3, as DNA: TGTGCCATCAGTGAGAGGGGCAGCCCCTATGGCTACACCTTC. This codes for CAISERGSPYGYTF.

The CDR3 here is CASSPTGSNYGYTF. The CDR3 DNA reads TGTGCCAGCAGCCCAACAGGATCTAACTATGGCTACACCTTC. The chain couples TRBV6-4 to TRBJ1-2; D may be TRBD1 (5 bases). With 6 bases removed from V and 0 bases from J, the gap between germline ends came to 11 bases. The CDR3 has 14 residues. The germline V gene has CDR1 MRHNA and CDR2 SNTAGT.

J is TRBJ1-1 and V is TRBV2, with D perhaps matching TRBD1 (5 bases). In germline, CDR1 is SNHLY, CDR2 FYNNEI. V was shortened by 7 bases and J by 4 bases, with 16 bases between the two germline ends. The CDR3 totals 14 residues. The CDR3 DNA reads TGTGCCAGCATTTTTCGGGCGCAGGGCACTGAAGCTTTCTTT. Translated, it gives CASIFRAQGTEAFF.

The genes are TRBV19 and TRBJ1-5, with D possibly being TRBD1 (6 bases). V lost 8 bases and J 2 bases, leaving 16 bases between the germline ends. Germline-derived CDR1 and CDR2 are LNHDA and SQIVND (reference sequence). The CDR3 spans 15 residues. The CDR3 loop is CASVNRAFRNQPQHF. In DNA, the CDR3 is TGTGCCAGTGTCAACAGGGCTTTTCGCAATCAGCCCCAGCATTTT. Full variable domain (remainder filled in from reference TRBV19 and TRBJ1-5): DGGITQSPKYLFRKEGQNVTLSCEQNLNHDAMYWYRQDPGQGLRLIYYSQIVNDFQKGDIAEGYSVSREKKESFPLTVTSAQKNPTAFYLCASVNRAFRNQPQHFGDGTRLSIL.

The V gene is TRBV27, the J gene TRBJ1-2; D possibly corresponds to TRBD1 (6 bases). Germline V lookup: CDR1 MNHEY, CDR2 SMNVEV (reference sequence). Between the trimmed V and J ends, which lost 2 bases and 5 bases, there was a span of 18 bases. The CDR3 is made up of 16 amino acids. CDR3 amino acids: CASSLGLPGAGYGYTF. The CDR3 DNA sequence: TGTGCCAGCAGTTTAGGATTGCCAGGGGCAGGGTATGGCTACACCTTC.

The V call is TRBV7-3, the J call TRBJ2-2; maybe TRBD1 (8 bases). Germline CDR1 and CDR2: SGHTA and FQGTGA. This CDR3 comprises 17 residues. The V end was cut by 1 base, the J end by 3 bases, with 15 bases between. For the CDR3, the DNA is TGTGCCAGCAGCTTAATCCCTACAGGGGGGGACACCGGGGAGCTGTTTTTT. Translating it yields CASSLIPTGGDTGELFF.

This chain links TRBV18 with TRBJ2-1, with D unclear. V dropped 6 bases and J dropped 5 bases, with 11 bases sitting between them. The CDR3 contains 13 residues. The germline V gene has CDR1 KGHSH and CDR2 LQKENI. The CDR3 sequence: CASSRPDHNEQFF. The CDR3 bases are TGTGCCAGCTCCCGACCCGACCACAATGAGCAGTTCTTC.

This chain connects TRBV3-1 (or the pseudogene TRBV3-2) to TRBJ1-5, with D maybe TRBD1 (5 bases). The V gene's germline CDR1 is LGHDT and CDR2 YNNKEL (reference sequence). This CDR3 comprises 12 residues. V lost 3 bases and J lost 11, with 11 bases in between. The CDR3: CASSHAGGTQHF. In DNA, the CDR3 is TGTGCCAGCAGCCACGCCGGGGGAACCCAGCATTTT.

This clone has just a few counts. J is TRBJ2-2 and V is TRBV5-1; D is unresolved. The CDR3 loop spans 14 amino acids. Germline CDR1 is SGHRS and CDR2 is YFSETQ. Trimming took off 4 bases at V and 2 bases at J, with 9 bases between the two ends. The CDR3 spells CASSPRTNTGELFF. CDR3 bases: TGCGCCAGCAGCCCCCGGACCAACACCGGGGAGCTGTTTTTT.

V gene TRBV18 combines with J gene TRBJ2-3; 11 nucleotides match TRBD2. The CDR3 consists of 14 residues. The V segment lost 3 bases and the J segment 4 bases; nucleotides outside the gene matches: 0. CDR1 KGHSH and CDR2 LQKENI come from the germline V gene. As DNA, the CDR3 is TGTGCCAGCTCACCGACTAGCGGGGCAGATACGCAGTATTTT. Its protein product is CASSPTSGADTQYF.

The chain combines TRBV28 with TRBJ2-2; 8 bases align to TRBD2. Trimming removed 4 bases from V and 5 bases from J; junction bases left unmatched: 6. Germline values: CDR1 MDHEN, CDR2 SYDVKM. The CDR3 is 15 residues long. The CDR3 loop is CASSSRGTRTGELFF. Written as DNA, the CDR3 is TGTGCCAGCAGTTCTCGAGGGACTAGAACCGGGGAGCTGTTTTTT.